This T cell receptor beta chain is drawn from a study of cytomegalovirus exposure and HLA in healthy donors. The CDR3 is 15 amino acids. V lost 3 bases and J lost 1; bases outside the gene matches: 5. CDR1 is MGHRA and CDR2 is YSYEKL in the germline V gene. The PCR made use of 60 Vbeta and 13 Jbeta primers. The data were produced by immunoSEQ multiplex PCR, yet TCRdb's version contains in-frame clones alone and is incomplete. The table has more than 150,000 clones, 81% seen once; the top ten hold 2% to 2.5%. The receptor was isolated from a woman aged 30 to 39 in good health and CMV-seronegative. The sequenced sample was PBMCs. The genes are TRBV4-1 and TRBJ2-7; TRBD1 aligns across 8 bases. The DNA of the CDR3 is TGCGCCAGCAGCCAGGGACAGGAACGATCCTACGAGCAGTACTTC. The encoded protein is CASSQGQERSYEQYF.